These 18 T cell receptor beta chains were sequenced from one sample in a study of blood T cell repertoires in COVID-19. The repertoire was sequenced with immunoSEQ multiplex PCR; TCRdb's copy has only in-frame clones and lacks some. The table lists about 250,000 clones, 85% of them singletons. Source material: peripheral blood. The receptors come from an older woman with active or convalescent COVID-19.

V is TRBV5-4 and J is TRBJ2-3, with D perhaps TRBD2 (5 bases). The CDR3 runs to 16 residues. The V and J ends lost 4 bases and 4 bases respectively, with 19 bases between them. CDR1 is SGHNT, CDR2 YYREEE, per germline (reference sequence). This chain's CDR3 is CASSPSWRLASDTQYF. In DNA, the CDR3 is TGTGCCAGCAGCCCCTCCTGGCGGCTAGCTTCAGATACGCAGTATTTT.

The V and J genes are TRBV18 and TRBJ2-7; the match to TRBD2 covers 8 bases. The germline V gene encodes CDR1 KGHSH and CDR2 LQKENI. After removal of 3 bases from V and 0 bases from J, the junction contained 7 bases not matched to a gene. This CDR3 is built from 16 residues. In DNA, the CDR3 is TGTGCCAGCTCACCTAGGCGGGAGGCGAACTCCTACGAGCAGTACTTC. This gives the protein CASSPRREANSYEQYF.

This clone was observed a few times. CDR3 sequence (DNA): TGTGCCAGCAGCTTAGTGGAGACAGGTCCTGCGGAGACCCAGTACTTC. Its protein product is CASSLVETGPAETQYF. V gene TRBV7-9 combines with J gene TRBJ2-5; D might be TRBD1 (6 bases). V was cut by 1 base and J by 5 bases, with 17 bases left in between. Germline CDR1 SEHNR, CDR2 FQNEAQ (reference sequence). This CDR3 spans 16 amino acids.

V usage is TRBV27 and J usage is TRBJ2-1; D is perhaps TRBD2 (5 bases). The CDR3 length is 16 residues. The germline gives CDR1 MNHEY, CDR2 SMNVEV (reference sequence). V was cut by 4 bases and J by 5 bases, with 18 bases left in between. CDR3 amino acids: CASSSLDGGPDNEQFF. CDR3 sequence (DNA): TGTGCCAGCAGTTCTTTGGATGGAGGACCCGACAATGAGCAGTTCTTC.

A few counts support this clone. The genes are TRBV6-6 and TRBJ2-7; no reliable D call. Germline loops: CDR1 MNHNY, CDR2 SVGAGI (reference sequence). This CDR3 is built from 14 residues. Trimming removed 2 bases from V and 5 bases from J, with 13 bases in between. Written as DNA, the CDR3 is TGTGCCAGCAGTTACCCGAAAGGAGTGGACGAGCAGTACTTC. It is translated as CASSYPKGVDEQYF.

The chain links TRBV5-4 to TRBJ2-1; maybe TRBD1 (6 bases). CDR1 and CDR2 (germline): SGHNT, YYREEE (reference sequence). Trimming removed 5 bases at V and 2 bases at J, with 14 bases between. The CDR3 has 15 residues. CDR3 nucleotides: TGTGCCAGCAGTGGGGGCAGGGGTGCCTACAATGAGCAGTTCTTC. Translation: CASSGGRGAYNEQFF. The complete variable domain, with remaining parts taken from reference TRBV5-4 and TRBJ2-1, reads ETGVTQSPTHLIKTRGQQVTLRCSSQSGHNTVSWYQQALGQGPQFIFQYYREEENGRGNFPPRFSGLQFPNYSSELNVNALELDDSALYLCASSGGRGAYNEQFFGPGTRLTVL.

The chain carries TRBV7-8 and TRBJ2-2; TRBD1 might be the D (6 bases). Per the germline V gene, CDR1 is SGHVS and CDR2 is FQNEAQ. Trimming shortened V by 1 base and J by 1 base, and 13 bases separated the two germline ends. This CDR3 has 17 residues. Here the CDR3 DNA reads TGTGCCAGCAGCTTAGGGTTCGGGACACAGAACACCGGGGAGCTGTTTTTT. Translating gives CASSLGFGTQNTGELFF.

This clone occurred once. J is TRBJ1-1 and V is TRBV5-1; D is uncertain. The length of the CDR3 is 11 residues. The ends were cut back, 4 bases at V and 10 bases at J, with 11 bases in the middle. Germline V lookup: CDR1 SGHRS, CDR2 YFSETQ. CDR3 nucleotides: TGCGCCAGCAGCAACGCGAGTGGAGCTTTCTTT. This sequence encodes CASSNASGAFF. Supplemented by reference TRBV5-1 and TRBJ1-1, the full variable domain reads KAGVTQTPRYLIKTRGQQVTLSCSPISGHRSVSWYQQTPGQGLQFLFEYFSETQRNKGNFPGRFSGRQFSNSRSEMNVSTLELGDSALYLCASSNASGAFFGQGTRLTVV.

V and J are TRBV19 and TRBJ1-4; D is unresolved. V lost 4 bases, J lost 0 bases, and 6 bases lay in between. This CDR3 comprises 14 residues. Germline lookup yields CDR1 LNHDA and CDR2 SQIVND (reference sequence). The CDR3 nucleotides read TGTGCCAGTAGTAATCGTGCAACTAATGAAAAACTGTTTTTT. Its protein is CASSNRATNEKLFF.

This chain joins TRBV5-4 and TRBJ2-7, with 13 bases aligning to TRBD2. V lost 3 bases, J lost 6 bases, and 9 bases stayed unmatched. CDR1 and CDR2 from the germline V gene are SGHNT and YYREEE (reference sequence). This CDR3 is 16 amino acids long. This CDR3 reads CASSSGLAGKWGEQYF. Here the CDR3 DNA reads TGTGCCAGCAGCTCGGGACTAGCGGGAAAATGGGGCGAGCAGTACTTC.

V gene TRBV7-3 combines with J gene TRBJ2-5; TRBD2 aligns across 9 bases. The ends lost 1 base at V and 5 bases at J; junction bases unmatched: 5. Germline CDR1 reads SGHTA; CDR2 reads FQGTGA. The CDR3 runs to 15 residues. The CDR3 bases are TGTGCCAGCAGCTTAATCGCGGGAGGGCCGGAGACCCAGTACTTC. This translates into CASSLIAGGPETQYF.

The chain is built from TRBV2 and TRBJ2-1, with 15 bases that match TRBD2. The V gene end was trimmed by 3 bases and the J gene end by 2 bases; junction bases not matched to a gene: 8. The CDR3 has 19 residues. From germline, CDR1 is SNHLY and CDR2 FYNNEI. The CDR3 nucleotides read TGTGCCAGCAGTGAGCCGGGACTAGCGGGGGGCCCACCCTACAATGAGCAGTTCTTC. Its protein product is CASSEPGLAGGPPYNEQFF.

This chain links TRBV19 with TRBJ1-5; D gene uncertain. CDR1 is LNHDA, CDR2 SQIVND, per germline (reference sequence). CDR3 size: 16 residues. Trimming shortened V by 5 bases and J by 3 bases, and 17 bases separated the two germline ends. CDR3 in DNA: TGTGCCAGTAGTGCGGGGTCAGCCCCAAACAATCAGCCCCAGCATTTT. It yields the protein CASSAGSAPNNQPQHF.

This chain connects TRBV5-5 to TRBJ2-4; 11 bases match TRBD2. The junction had 5 bases not matched to a gene; V was cut back by 6 bases and J by 0 bases. There are 16 residues in the CDR3. Germline V gene lookup returns CDR1 SGHKS and CDR2 YYEKEE (reference sequence). In nucleotides, the CDR3 is TGTGCCAGCACCGCCGGGACTAGCGGAGCCAAAAACATTCAGTACTTC. Amino acids: CASTAGTSGAKNIQYF.

The chain has TRBV7-8 and TRBJ2-2; no firm D call. The CDR3 contains 13 residues. Trimming pared 5 bases from V and 6 bases from J, leaving 10 bases between. CDR1 and CDR2 from the germline V gene are SGHVS and FQNEAQ. CDR3 DNA sequence: TGTGCCAGCAGCCGATTCAGTGCCGGGGAGCTGTTTTTT. It specifies CASSRFSAGELFF.

The chain carries TRBV11-2 and TRBJ1-3; D unclear. Trimming removed 5 bases at V and 0 bases at J, with 14 bases between. Per germline, CDR1 SGHAT and CDR2 FQNNGV. CDR3 length: 16 amino acids. DNA of the CDR3: TGTGCCAGCAGCCTATCCCTGACTGACTCTGGAAACACCATATATTTT. It codes for CASSLSLTDSGNTIYF.

J is TRBJ2-7 and V is TRBV11-2; TRBD2 might be the D (6 bases). V was trimmed by 5 bases and J by 0 bases, leaving 14 bases between them. Germline assignment: CDR1 SGHAT and CDR2 FQNNGV. The CDR3 covers 15 residues. CDR3 sequence (DNA): TGTGCCAGCAGCAGCAACCGGGACTCCTCCTACGAGCAGTACTTC. Its protein is CASSSNRDSSYEQYF.

The chain joins TRBV6-5 to TRBJ2-7; 7 nucleotides line up with TRBD1. J lost 0 bases, V lost 6 bases, and 2 bases had no gene match. The CDR3 is 13 residues long. Germline V gives CDR1 MNHEY, CDR2 SVGAGI. In nucleotides, the CDR3 is TGTGCCAGCAGGGGGACAGCCTCCTACGAGCAGTACGTC. Translating it yields CASRGTASYEQYV.